What follows describes a single T cell receptor beta chain. A second PCR of 7 to 11 cycles used a sample-barcoded 5' primer and a J-beta primer mix. TCRdb independently ran MiXCR on the 5' RACE reads; one entry per CDR3 protein. The table shows around 1,800,000 distinct CDR3 sequences, with 30% to 40% occurring only once. The sample comes from a study of blood T cells in healthy people across ages. Donation came from healthy Caucasian individuals in Russia who were aged roughly 6 to 95. Germline CDR1 reads SQVTM; CDR2 reads ANQGSEA. Trimming removed 1 base at V and 3 bases at J, with 10 bases between. CDR3 length: 14 residues.

This chain uses TRBV29-1 with TRBJ1-5, with D possibly being TRBD1 (6 bases). The source of this sequence is a human donor in good health. Sequenced input: blood. The CDR3 region is CSVEVGGSNQPQHF. CDR3 DNA: TGCAGCGTTGAAGTAGGGGGGTCCAATCAGCCCCAGCATTTT. Drawing the rest from reference TRBV29-1 and TRBJ1-5, the complete variable domain is SAVISQKPSRDICQRGTSLTIQCQVDSQVTMMFWYRQQPGQSLTLIATANQGSEATYESGFVIDKFPISRPNLTFSTLTVSNMSPEDSSIYLCSVEVGGSNQPQHFGDGTRLSIL.